This T cell receptor (beta chain) was identified during a study of regulatory T cells in long-lasting Graves disease. About the study: New Graves' disease cases had less than 3 months of antithyroid drugs.

In regard to this clonotype: Its antigen is unknown.

Described time point: newly diagnosed GD, antithyroid drugs for less than 3 months. RNA isolated from PBMCs was used to make the TCR library. Whole-study findings and limits: More public clonotypes were shared by persistent patients (about 3,000) than by new patients (around 990).

Libraries of TCR beta came from iRepertoire HTBI primers plus Arm-PCR of CDR3 regions. TCRdb used MiXCR to reprocess the multiplex PCR reads, holding one entry per CDR3 protein. In the table there are about 420,000 distinct CDR3 sequences, roughly 15% of which are singletons. V was clipped by 3 bases and J by 5 bases, with 10 bases between them. The length of the CDR3 is 13 residues. Germline CDR1 and CDR2: DFQATT and SNEGSKA (reference sequence). These records were also assigned to another study, of T cells in Graves' hyperthyroidism and ophthalmopathy. As that study records: Exclusion criteria comprised uncontrolled infection, other autoimmune disease, pregnancy or lactation. Blood also carried most thyroid clonotypes expanded above 0.001.

The TCR comes from a woman between 18 and 29 years old with Graves disease. The sequences come from peripheral blood mononuclear cells (PBMCs), collected at new diagnosis, from a patient treated with antithyroid drugs. The gene calls are TRBV20-1 and TRBJ1-4; possibly TRBD1 for D (6 bases). The CDR3 nucleotides are TGCAGTGCTAGTGGGGGGCCAAATGAAAAACTGTTTTTT. It is translated as CSASGGPNEKLFF.